The entry below describes one TCR beta chain. The protocol was immunoSEQ multiplex PCR, while the TCRdb copy is restricted to in-frame clones and leaves out a portion. The data hold 50,000 or so clones, with 75% to 90% observed a single time. The sample is drawn from a study of OX40 agonist ivuxolimab in advanced cancers. The CDR3 loop spans 16 amino acids. Germline loops: CDR1 SGDLS, CDR2 YYNGEE. V was shortened by 4 bases and J by 0 bases, with 17 bases between the two germline ends. The chain couples TRBV9 to TRBJ2-7; D is possibly TRBD2 (6 bases). This sample comprised CD4+ or CD8+ T cells sorted from blood, obtained in a trial of the OX40 agonist ivuxolimab. The sequence was obtained from an adult with an advanced solid tumor such as melanoma, head and neck, liver or kidney cancer. CDR3: CASSPRGGVLSYEQYF. The CDR3 nucleotides are TGTGCCAGCAGCCCTAGAGGCGGGGTTCTCTCCTACGAGCAGTACTTC. Filled out from reference TRBV9 and TRBJ2-7, the complete variable domain reads DSGVTQTPKHLITATGQRVTLRCSPRSGDLSVYWYQQSLDQGLQFLIQYYNGEERAKGNILERFSAQQFPDLHSELNLSSLELGDSALYFCASSPRGGVLSYEQYFGPGTRLTVT.